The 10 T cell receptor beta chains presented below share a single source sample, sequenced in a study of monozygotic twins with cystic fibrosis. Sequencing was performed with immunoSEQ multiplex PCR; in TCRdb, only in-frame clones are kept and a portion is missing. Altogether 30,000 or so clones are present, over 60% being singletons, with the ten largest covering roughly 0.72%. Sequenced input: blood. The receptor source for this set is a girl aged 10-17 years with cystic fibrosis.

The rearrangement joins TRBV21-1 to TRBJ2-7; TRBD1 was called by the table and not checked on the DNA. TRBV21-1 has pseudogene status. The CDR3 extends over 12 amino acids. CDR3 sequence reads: CASSRTGYEQYV. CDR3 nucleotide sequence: TGTGCCAGCAGCCGGACAGGGTACGAGCAGTACGTC.

CDR3 coding DNA: TGTGCCAGCAGCCAAGGGATTGGGACGGGATTGTCCTACAATGAGCAGTTCTTC. It is translated as CASSQGIGTGLSYNEQFF. V and J are TRBV4-2 and TRBJ2-1; the D gene could be TRBD1 or TRBD2 (5 bases each). Looked up from germline, CDR1 is LGHNA and CDR2 is YNFKEQ. The length of the CDR3 is 18 residues. Trimming shortened V by 1 base and J by 1 base, and 17 bases separated the two germline ends.

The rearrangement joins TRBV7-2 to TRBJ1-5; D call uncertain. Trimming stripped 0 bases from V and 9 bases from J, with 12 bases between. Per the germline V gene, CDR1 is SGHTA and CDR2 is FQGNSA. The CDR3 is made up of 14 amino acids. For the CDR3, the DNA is TGTGCCAGCAGCTTAGCGCCAGATTCGCGGCCCCAGCATTTT. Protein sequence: CASSLAPDSRPQHF.

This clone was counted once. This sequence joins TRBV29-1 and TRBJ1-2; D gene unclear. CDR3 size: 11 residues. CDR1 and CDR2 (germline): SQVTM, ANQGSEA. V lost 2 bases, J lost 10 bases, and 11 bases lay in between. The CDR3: CSVERLNLYTF. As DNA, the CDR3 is TGCAGCGTTGAAAGGCTCAACCTCTACACCTTC.

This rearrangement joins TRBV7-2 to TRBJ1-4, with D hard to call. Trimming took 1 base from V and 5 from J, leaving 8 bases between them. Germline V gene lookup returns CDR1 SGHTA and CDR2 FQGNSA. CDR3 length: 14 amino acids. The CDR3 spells CASSLDRANEKLFF. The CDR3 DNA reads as TGTGCCAGCAGCTTAGACCGAGCAAATGAAAAACTGTTTTTT.

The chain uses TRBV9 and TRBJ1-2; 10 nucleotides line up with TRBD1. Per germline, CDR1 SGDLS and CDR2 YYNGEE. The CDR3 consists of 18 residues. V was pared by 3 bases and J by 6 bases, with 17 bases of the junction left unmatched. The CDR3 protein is CASSASGTGAWAGDGYTF. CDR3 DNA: TGTGCCAGCAGCGCCTCCGGGACAGGGGCCTGGGCGGGGGATGGCTACACCTTC.

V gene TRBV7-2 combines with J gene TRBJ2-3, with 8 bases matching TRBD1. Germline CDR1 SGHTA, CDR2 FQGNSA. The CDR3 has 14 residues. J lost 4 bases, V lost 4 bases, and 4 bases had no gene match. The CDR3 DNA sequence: TGTGCCAGCAGCTACGGACAGGGCGCAGATACGCAGTATTTT. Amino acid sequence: CASSYGQGADTQYF.

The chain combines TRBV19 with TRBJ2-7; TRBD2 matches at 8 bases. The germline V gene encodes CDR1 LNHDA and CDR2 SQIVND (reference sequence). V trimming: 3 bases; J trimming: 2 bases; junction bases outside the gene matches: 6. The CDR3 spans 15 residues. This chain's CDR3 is CASSILSGGTYEQYF. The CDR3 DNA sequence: TGTGCCAGTAGTATTTTAAGCGGGGGCACCTACGAGCAGTACTTC.

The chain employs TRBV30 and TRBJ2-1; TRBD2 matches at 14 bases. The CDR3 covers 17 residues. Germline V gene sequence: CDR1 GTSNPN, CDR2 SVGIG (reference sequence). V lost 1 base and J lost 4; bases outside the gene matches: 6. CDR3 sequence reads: CAWSELGLAGGYNEQFF. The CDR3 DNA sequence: TGTGCCTGGAGTGAACTCGGACTAGCGGGGGGATACAATGAGCAGTTCTTC.

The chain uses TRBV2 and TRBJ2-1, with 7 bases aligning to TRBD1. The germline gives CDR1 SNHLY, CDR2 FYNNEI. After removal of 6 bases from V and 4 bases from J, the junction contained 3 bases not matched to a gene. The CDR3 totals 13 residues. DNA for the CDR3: TGTGCCAGCAGAAAGACAGGGTACAATGAGCAGTTCTTC. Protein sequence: CASRKTGYNEQFF.